One TCR beta chain is described in this entry. The antigen it recognizes is unknown. No much larger clonotype is one base removed from it; base qualities were not supplied. The High Capacity cDNA Reverse Transcription Kit was used to reverse transcribe all of the isolated RNA, meaning that expressed TCRB transcripts were what got sequenced. Deep immunoSEQ sequencing was applied to naive, central memory and regulatory T cell samples, giving an average of around 4 million total reads per sample. After sorted cells were lysed in RLT buffer, RNA was extracted with DNase-treated RNeasy Micro or Mini kits, with the choice depending on cell number. Each cell subset was processed on its own to prevent cross-contamination, while patient and healthy donor samples were processed together. Using the immunoSEQ multiplex PCR, TCRB sequences were amplified from cDNA into 87-bp fragments spanning the CDR3 region. Sequencing of the amplicons was performed on the Illumina HiSeq platform. The original pipeline was this. Synthetic template baselines were used to correct PCR bias computationally, reads within Hamming distance 2 were collapsed, and singletons that could not be merged were discarded. By aligning reads against IMGT, V, D and J genes, CDR3 length, and insertions or deletions at six rearrangement sites were assigned. Within each subset, clonotype counts were normalized to sorted cell number, after which true diversity and Gini coefficients were computed with the tcR R package. Repertoire sharing was quantified using the overlap coefficient calculated on TCRB nucleotide sequences. As a proxy for the pre-selection repertoire, out-of-frame TCRB sequences from naive cells were analyzed. The table was pulled from immuneACCESS by TCRdb, which kept in-frame rearrangements only. Such tables lose some clones; where checked, under half of the loss comes from unresolved V genes, and the rest has no known cause. That table gives V, J and clone size, and the DNA gave D and trimming. Here the sample has 240,000 or so clones; about 71% occur a single time. The biggest ten clones account for 0.053% of the sample.

The data were obtained in a study of beta chain features in type 1 diabetes (dated by TCRdb to 2016 to 2019). Study-wide context: Mean age, gender distribution, total cell number and subset yield were not different between patients and healthy donors. A total of roughly 100 million sorted cells were examined across all samples, and the number of cells per subset was strongly correlated with RNA yield. The study compared the TCRB repertoires of sorted circulating CD4+ T cell subsets in recently diagnosed type 1 diabetes patients with those in matched healthy donors. Regulatory and stem cell-like memory subsets were isolated from only 8 patients and roughly eight healthy donors, whereas naive and central memory subsets came from all 30 or so donors. Study-wide conclusions, independent of this receptor: Only small numbers of individuals were included in the HLA sub-analyses, which left unresolved whether HLA type had any influence on TCRB rearrangement. Fewer insertions and more nucleotide deletions at VDJ recombination sites were observed in patients with type 1 diabetes, implying thymic rearrangement abnormalities. A moderate but significant shortening of TCRB CDR3 length was observed in type 1 diabetes patients in all four CD4+ subsets. Sequencing cDNA rather than genomic DNA could over-represent highly expressing activated cells, although activation and CD3 levels did not differ between groups. Naive, central memory and regulatory TCRB repertoires appeared more similar among patients than among healthy donors. Shorter templates might have been favored by PCR, but patient and control samples were amplified and corrected together, so both groups would have been affected equally by any skew.

From each donor, a single peripheral blood sample of 100 to 150 mL on average was drawn into heparinised tubes. A BD FACSAria II and a panel including CD45RO, CCR7, CD25, CD127, CD95 and CD27 were used to sort naive, central memory, regulatory and stem cell-like memory CD4+ T cells. Every sorted population had a purity above 98%. PBMCs were separated immediately by Lymphoprep density gradient centrifugation and were stained directly, without being cultured. Samples were stained and sorted in pairs, with one healthy donor and one patient per experiment, so that batch effects were minimized. The CDR3, from cysteine to phenylalanine, totals 17 residues. CDR3 DNA only is kept here, 51 bases in frame from base 1. Between the V and J ends, shortened by 0 bases and 1 base respectively, the junction contains 13 bases. The germline V gene provides CDR1 SNHLY and CDR2 FYNNEI.

Sequencing input: naive CD4+ T cells from blood. In the paper's terms, the cell subset or site label means: true naive CD4+ T cells. The origin of this receptor is a man aged 30 to 39 in good health. In this chain, TRBV2 is recombined with TRBJ2-4; no D gene is confidently identified. The DNA sequence follows: TGTGCCAGCAGTGAAGCTGTTCTCCGCAGGGCCAAAAACATTCAGTACTTC. Translated, it gives CASSEAVLRRAKNIQYF.